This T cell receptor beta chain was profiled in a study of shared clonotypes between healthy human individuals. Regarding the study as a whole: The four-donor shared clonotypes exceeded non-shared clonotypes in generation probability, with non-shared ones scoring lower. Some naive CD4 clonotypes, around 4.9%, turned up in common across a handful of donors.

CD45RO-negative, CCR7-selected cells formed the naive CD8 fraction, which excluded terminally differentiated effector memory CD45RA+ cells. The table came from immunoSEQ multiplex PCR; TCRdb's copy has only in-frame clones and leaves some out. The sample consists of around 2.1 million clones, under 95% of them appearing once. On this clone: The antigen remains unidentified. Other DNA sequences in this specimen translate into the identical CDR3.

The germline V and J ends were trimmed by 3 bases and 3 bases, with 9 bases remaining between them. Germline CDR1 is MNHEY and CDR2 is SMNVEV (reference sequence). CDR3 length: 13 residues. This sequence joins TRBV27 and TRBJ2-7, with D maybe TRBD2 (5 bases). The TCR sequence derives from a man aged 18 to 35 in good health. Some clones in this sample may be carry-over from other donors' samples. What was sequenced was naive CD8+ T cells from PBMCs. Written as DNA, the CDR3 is TGTGCCAGCAGTTTGACGGGAAACTACGAGCAGTACTTC. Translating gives CASSLTGNYEQYF.